The T cell receptor beta chain described here comes from a study of T-cell memory formation after mild COVID-19. Comment on this clonotype: Its specificity is unknown.

V was pared by 5 bases and J by 5 bases, with 12 bases between. In germline, CDR1 is SGHTA, CDR2 FQGTGA. The length of the CDR3 is 14 residues. Study-level results: Whether second-wave clones peaking at day 37 were SARS-CoV-2 specific went unconfirmed.

MiXCR, run by TCRdb on the 5' RACE reads, gives a single entry per CDR3 protein. The sample has around 370,000 distinct CDR3 sequences, around a fifth seen once; the top ten hold around 13%. J is TRBJ2-2 and V is TRBV7-3, with a tentative D call TRBD2 (5 bases). Sequenced material: PBMCs or a T cell subset sorted from them (not recorded which). This sequence originates from an adult woman who had mild COVID-19 (a few samples of this study predate the infection). Cell type and time point are not known. Here the CDR3 reads CASSPISGTGELFF. CDR3 DNA sequence: TGTGCCAGCAGCCCAATATCGGGGACCGGGGAGCTGTTTTTT.